This TCR beta chain was sequenced during a study of cytomegalovirus exposure and HLA in healthy donors. The CDR3 is 14 amino acids. Germline CDR1 and CDR2: SGDLS and YYNGEE. V was trimmed by 2 bases and J by 0 bases, leaving 6 bases between them. A multiplex PCR was run with 60 Vbeta primers and 13 Jbeta primers. The protocol was immunoSEQ multiplex PCR, while the TCRdb copy is restricted to in-frame clones and leaves out a portion. Of some 130,000 clones detected, around 83% appear once; the ten largest clones hold around 7.8%. The receptor's source is a woman in her forties or fifties in good health and CMV-seropositive. Sequenced input: PBMCs. The chain carries TRBV9 and TRBJ2-1, with D unresolved. In DNA form, the CDR3 reads TGTGCCAGCAGCGTCCGGAGCTCCTACAATGAGCAGTTCTTC. This encodes CASSVRSSYNEQFF. Filled out from reference TRBV9 and TRBJ2-1, the complete variable domain reads DSGVTQTPKHLITATGQRVTLRCSPRSGDLSVYWYQQSLDQGLQFLIQYYNGEERAKGNILERFSAQQFPDLHSELNLSSLELGDSALYFCASSVRSSYNEQFFGPGTRLTVL.